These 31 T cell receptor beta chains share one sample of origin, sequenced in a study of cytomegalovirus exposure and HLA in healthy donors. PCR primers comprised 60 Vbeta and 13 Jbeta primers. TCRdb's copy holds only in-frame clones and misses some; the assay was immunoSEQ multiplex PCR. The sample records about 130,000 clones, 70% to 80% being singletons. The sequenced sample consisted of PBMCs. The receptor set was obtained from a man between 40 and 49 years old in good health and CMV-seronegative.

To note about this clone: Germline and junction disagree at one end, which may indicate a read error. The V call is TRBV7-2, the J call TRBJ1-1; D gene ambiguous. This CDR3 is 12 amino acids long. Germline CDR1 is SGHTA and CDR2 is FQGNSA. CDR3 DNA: TGTGCCAGCAGCTTAGTAAAAACTGAAGCCTTCTTT. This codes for CASSLVKTEAFF.

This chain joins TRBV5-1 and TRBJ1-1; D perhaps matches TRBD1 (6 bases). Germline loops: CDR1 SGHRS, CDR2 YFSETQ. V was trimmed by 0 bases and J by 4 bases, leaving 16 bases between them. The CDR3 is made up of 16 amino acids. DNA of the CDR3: TGCGCCAGCAGCTTGGCCATGGGGGCTAAGATCACTGAAGCTTTCTTT. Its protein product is CASSLAMGAKITEAFF.

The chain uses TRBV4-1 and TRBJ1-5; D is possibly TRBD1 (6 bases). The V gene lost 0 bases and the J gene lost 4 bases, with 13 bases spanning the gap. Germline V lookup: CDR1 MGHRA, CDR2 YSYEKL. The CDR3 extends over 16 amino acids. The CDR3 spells CASSQESGTKNQPQHF. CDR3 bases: TGCGCCAGCAGCCAAGAAAGTGGGACAAAAAATCAGCCCCAGCATTTT.

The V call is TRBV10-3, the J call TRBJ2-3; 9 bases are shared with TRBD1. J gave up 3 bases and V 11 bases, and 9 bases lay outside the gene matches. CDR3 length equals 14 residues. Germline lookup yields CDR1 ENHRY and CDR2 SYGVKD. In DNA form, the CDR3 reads TGTGCCGCGCACGGGACAGGGAATACAGATACGCAGTATTTT. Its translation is CAAHGTGNTDTQYF.

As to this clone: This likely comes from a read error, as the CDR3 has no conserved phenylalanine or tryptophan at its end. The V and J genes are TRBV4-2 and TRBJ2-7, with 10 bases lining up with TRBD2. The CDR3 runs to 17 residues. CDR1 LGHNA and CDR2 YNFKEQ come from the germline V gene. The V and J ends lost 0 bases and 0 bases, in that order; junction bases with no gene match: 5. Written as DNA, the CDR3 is TGTGCCAGCAGCCAAGAGAGGACTAGCGGTAGCTCCTACGAGCAGTACCTC. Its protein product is CASSQERTSGSSYEQYL.

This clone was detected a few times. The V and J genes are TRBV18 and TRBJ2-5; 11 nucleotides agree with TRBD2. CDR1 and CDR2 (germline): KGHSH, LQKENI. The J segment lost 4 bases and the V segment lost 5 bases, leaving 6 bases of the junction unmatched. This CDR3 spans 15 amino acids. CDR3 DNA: TGTGCCAGCTCAGCCCTAGCGGGGGGTCGAGAGACCCAGTACTTC. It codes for CASSALAGGRETQYF.

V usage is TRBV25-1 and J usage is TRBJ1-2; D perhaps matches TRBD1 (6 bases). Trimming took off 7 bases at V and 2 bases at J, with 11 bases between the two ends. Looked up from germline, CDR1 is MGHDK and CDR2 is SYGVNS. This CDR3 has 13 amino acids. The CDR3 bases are TGTGCCAGCATAGGACAGACCAACTATGGCTACACCTTC. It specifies CASIGQTNYGYTF.

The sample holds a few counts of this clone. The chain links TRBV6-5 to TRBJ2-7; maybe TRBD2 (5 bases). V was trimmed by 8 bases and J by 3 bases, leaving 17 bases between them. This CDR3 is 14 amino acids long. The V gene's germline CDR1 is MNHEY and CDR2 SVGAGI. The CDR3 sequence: CASSRDPQIYEQYF. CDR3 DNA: TGTGCCAGCTCCCGGGATCCTCAAATCTACGAGCAGTACTTC.

Here the CDR3 DNA reads TGTGCCAGCAGCATTTGGACAGATCAAGAGACCCAGTACTTC. Protein product: CASSIWTDQETQYF. The chain joins TRBV11-2 to TRBJ2-5; D might be TRBD1 (6 bases). The CDR3 extends over 14 amino acids. The germline gives CDR1 SGHAT, CDR2 FQNNGV. Deletions cut 5 bases from V and 2 bases from J, with 12 bases between.

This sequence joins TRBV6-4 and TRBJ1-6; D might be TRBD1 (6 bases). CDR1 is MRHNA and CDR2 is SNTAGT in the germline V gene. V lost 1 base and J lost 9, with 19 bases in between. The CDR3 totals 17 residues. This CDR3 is CASSDYRTGGVGSPLHF. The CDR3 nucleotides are TGTGCCAGCAGTGACTACAGGACGGGGGGCGTGGGTTCACCCCTCCACTTT.

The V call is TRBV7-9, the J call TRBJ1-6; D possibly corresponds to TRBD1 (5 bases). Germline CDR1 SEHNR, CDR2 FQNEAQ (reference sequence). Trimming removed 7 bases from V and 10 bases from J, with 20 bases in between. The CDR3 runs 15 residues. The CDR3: CASIPVGGVVSPLHF. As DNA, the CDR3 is TGTGCCAGCATCCCCGTCGGGGGGGTTGTGTCACCCCTCCACTTT.

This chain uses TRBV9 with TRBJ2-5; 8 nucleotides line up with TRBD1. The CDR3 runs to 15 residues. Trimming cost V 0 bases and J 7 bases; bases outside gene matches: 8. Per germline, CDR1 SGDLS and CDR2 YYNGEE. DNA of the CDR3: TGTGCCAGCAGCGTAGGGGGGACAGGCCTTGGGACCCAGTACTTC. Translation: CASSVGGTGLGTQYF.

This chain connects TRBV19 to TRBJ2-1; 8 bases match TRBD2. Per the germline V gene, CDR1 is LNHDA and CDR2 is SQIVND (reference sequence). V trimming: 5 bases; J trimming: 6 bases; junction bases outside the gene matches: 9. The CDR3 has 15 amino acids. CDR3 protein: CASSLTPSGSNEQFF. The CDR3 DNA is TGTGCCAGTAGTCTCACCCCTAGCGGGTCCAATGAGCAGTTCTTC.

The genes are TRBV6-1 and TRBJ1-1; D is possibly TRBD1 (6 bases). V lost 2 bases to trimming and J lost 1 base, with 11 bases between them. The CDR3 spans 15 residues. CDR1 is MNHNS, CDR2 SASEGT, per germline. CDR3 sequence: CASSERGHGNTEAFF. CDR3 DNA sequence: TGTGCCAGCAGTGAACGGGGACATGGGAACACTGAAGCTTTCTTT.

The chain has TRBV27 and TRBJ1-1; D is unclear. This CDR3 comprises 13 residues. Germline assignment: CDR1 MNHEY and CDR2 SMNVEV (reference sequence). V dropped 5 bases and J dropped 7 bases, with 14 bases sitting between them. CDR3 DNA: TGTGCCAGCAGTCCTTTCAGTGATGGTGAAGCTTTCTTT. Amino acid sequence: CASSPFSDGEAFF.

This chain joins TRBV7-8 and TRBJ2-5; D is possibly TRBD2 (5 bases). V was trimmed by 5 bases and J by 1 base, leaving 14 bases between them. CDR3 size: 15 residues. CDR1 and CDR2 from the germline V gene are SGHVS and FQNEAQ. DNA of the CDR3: TGTGCCAGCAGCGAGGGTCGGCGGACCCAAGAGACCCAGTACTTC. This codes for CASSEGRRTQETQYF. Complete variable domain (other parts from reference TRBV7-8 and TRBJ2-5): GAGVSQSPRYKVAKRGQDVALRCDPISGHVSLFWYQQALGQGPEFLTYFQNEAQLDKSGLPSDRFFAERPEGSVSTLKIQRTQQEDSAVYLCASSEGRRTQETQYFGPGTRLLVL.

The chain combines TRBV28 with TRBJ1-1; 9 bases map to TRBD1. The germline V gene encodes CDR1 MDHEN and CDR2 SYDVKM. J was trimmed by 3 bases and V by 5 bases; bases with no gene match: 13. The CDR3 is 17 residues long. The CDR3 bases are TGTGCCAGCAGTACAGGGGGCATCGCCGGGGGTGACACTGAAGCTTTCTTT. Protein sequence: CASSTGGIAGGDTEAFF.

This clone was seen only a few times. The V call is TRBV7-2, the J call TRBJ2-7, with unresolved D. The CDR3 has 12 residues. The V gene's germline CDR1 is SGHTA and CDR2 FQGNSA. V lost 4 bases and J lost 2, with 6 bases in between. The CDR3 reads CASSSLTYEQYF. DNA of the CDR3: TGTGCCAGCAGCTCTCTAACCTACGAGCAGTACTTC. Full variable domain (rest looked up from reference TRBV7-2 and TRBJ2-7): GAGVSQSPSNKVTEKGKDVELRCDPISGHTALYWYRQSLGQGLEFLIYFQGNSAPDKSGLPSDRFSAERTGGSVSTLTIQRTQQEDSAVYLCASSSLTYEQYFGPGTRLTVT.

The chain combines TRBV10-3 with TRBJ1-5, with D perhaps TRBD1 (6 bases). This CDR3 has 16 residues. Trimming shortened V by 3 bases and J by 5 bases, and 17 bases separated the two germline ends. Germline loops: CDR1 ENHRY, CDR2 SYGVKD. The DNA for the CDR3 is TGTGCCATCAGTGACAGGGACATTCCGTCCGATCAGCCCCAGCATTTT. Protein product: CAISDRDIPSDQPQHF.

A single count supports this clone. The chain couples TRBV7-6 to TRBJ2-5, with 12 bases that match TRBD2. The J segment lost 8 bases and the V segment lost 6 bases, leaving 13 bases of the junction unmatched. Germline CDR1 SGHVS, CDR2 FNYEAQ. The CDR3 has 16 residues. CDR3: CASSKLAGGLSFTQYF. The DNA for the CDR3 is TGTGCCAGCAGTAAACTAGCGGGGGGCCTGTCCTTTACCCAGTACTTC.

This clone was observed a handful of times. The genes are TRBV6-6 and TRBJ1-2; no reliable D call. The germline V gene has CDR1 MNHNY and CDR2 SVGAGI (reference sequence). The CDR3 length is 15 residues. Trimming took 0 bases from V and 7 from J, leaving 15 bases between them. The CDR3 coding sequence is TGTGCCAGCAGTTACTCGGATACGGCGGTTGGTGGCTACACCTTC. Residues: CASSYSDTAVGGYTF.

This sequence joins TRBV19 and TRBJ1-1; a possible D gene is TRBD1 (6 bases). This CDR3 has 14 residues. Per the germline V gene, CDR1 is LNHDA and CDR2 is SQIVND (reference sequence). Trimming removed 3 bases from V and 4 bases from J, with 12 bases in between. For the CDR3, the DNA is TGTGCCAGTAGTATTGATCCCAGGGGCACTGAAGCTTTCTTT. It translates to CASSIDPRGTEAFF. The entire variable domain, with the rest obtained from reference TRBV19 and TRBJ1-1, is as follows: DGGITQSPKYLFRKEGQNVTLSCEQNLNHDAMYWYRQDPGQGLRLIYYSQIVNDFQKGDIAEGYSVSREKKESFPLTVTSAQKNPTAFYLCASSIDPRGTEAFFGQGTRLTVV.

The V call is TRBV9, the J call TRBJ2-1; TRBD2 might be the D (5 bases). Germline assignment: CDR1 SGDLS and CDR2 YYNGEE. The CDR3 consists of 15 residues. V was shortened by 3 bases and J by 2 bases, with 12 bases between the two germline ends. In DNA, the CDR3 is TGTGCCAGCAGCGGACTTCCCGGGACCTACAATGAGCAGTTCTTC. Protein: CASSGLPGTYNEQFF. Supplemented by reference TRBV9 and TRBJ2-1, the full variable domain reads DSGVTQTPKHLITATGQRVTLRCSPRSGDLSVYWYQQSLDQGLQFLIQYYNGEERAKGNILERFSAQQFPDLHSELNLSSLELGDSALYFCASSGLPGTYNEQFFGPGTRLTVL.

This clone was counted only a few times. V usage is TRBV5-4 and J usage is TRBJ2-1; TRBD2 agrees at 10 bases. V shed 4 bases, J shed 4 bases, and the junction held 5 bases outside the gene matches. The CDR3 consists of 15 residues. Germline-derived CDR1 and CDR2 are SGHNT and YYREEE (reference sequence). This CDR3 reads CASSTGGLAYNEQFF. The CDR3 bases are TGTGCCAGCAGCACCGGGGGACTAGCGTACAATGAGCAGTTCTTC.

The CDR3 reads CASSHPDGGSRLSGYTF. CDR3 DNA: TGCGCCAGCAGCCATCCGGACGGGGGATCGAGGTTATCTGGCTACACCTTC. The V and J genes are TRBV4-3 and TRBJ1-2; possibly TRBD1 for D (5 bases). Germline values: CDR1 LGHNA, CDR2 YSLEER. The CDR3 has 17 residues. V was shortened by 3 bases and J by 7 bases, with 24 bases between the two germline ends.

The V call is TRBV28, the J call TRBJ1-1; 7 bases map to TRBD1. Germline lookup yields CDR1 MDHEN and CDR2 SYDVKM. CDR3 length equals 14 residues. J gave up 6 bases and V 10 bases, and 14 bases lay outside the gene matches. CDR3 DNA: TGTGCCATCCACCAAGCACAGGGGCCCGCTGAAGCTTTCTTT. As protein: CAIHQAQGPAEAFF.

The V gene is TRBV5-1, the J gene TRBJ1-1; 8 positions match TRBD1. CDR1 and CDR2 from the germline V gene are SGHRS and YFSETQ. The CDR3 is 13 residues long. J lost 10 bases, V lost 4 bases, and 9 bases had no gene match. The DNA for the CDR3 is TGCGCCAGCAGCCAAGACAGGGGAGGGAGAGCTTTCTTT. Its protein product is CASSQDRGGRAFF. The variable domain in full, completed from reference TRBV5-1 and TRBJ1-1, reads KAGVTQTPRYLIKTRGQQVTLSCSPISGHRSVSWYQQTPGQGLQFLFEYFSETQRNKGNFPGRFSGRQFSNSRSEMNVSTLELGDSALYLCASSQDRGGRAFFGQGTRLTVV.

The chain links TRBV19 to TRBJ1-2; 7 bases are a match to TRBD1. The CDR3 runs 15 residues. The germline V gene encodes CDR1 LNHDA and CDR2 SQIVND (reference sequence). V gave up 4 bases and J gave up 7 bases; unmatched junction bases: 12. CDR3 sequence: CASSTLDRSSAGYTF. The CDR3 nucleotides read TGTGCCAGTAGTACGTTGGACAGGTCGTCTGCTGGCTACACCTTC.

DNA for the CDR3: TGTGCCAGCAGCCTCCTGCGGGGGAACTCCTACAATGAGCAGTTCTTC. Translation gives CASSLLRGNSYNEQFF. The chain recombines TRBV7-2 with TRBJ2-1, with 7 bases identical to TRBD2. Germline V gives CDR1 SGHTA, CDR2 FQGNSA. The V segment lost 5 bases and the J segment 0 bases; nucleotides outside the gene matches: 7. This CDR3 has 16 amino acids.

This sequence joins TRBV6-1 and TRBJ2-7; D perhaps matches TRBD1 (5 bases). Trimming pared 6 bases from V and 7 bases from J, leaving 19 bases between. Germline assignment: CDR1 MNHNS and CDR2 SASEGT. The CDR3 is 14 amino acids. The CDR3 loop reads CASSNTETVQEQYF. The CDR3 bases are TGTGCCAGCAGCAACACGGAGACAGTTCAGGAGCAGTACTTC.

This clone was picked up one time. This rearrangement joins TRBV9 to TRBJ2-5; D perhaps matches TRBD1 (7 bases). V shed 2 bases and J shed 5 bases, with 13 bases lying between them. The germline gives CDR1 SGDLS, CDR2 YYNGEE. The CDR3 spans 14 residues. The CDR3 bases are TGTGCCAGCAGCGTTTCAGGGGGGCCGGAGACCCAGTACTTC. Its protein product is CASSVSGGPETQYF.